Included here is one TCR beta chain sequence, with context. The data originate from a study of blood T cell repertoires in COVID-19. Looking at the study overall: Samples representing acute and convalescent COVID-19 were sourced from the United States, Italy and Spain.

The CDR3 runs 14 residues. V was trimmed by 2 bases and J by 10 bases, leaving 15 bases between them. CDR1 and CDR2 from the germline V gene are MNHEY and SVGEGT. Clones were read by immunoSEQ multiplex PCR, and TCRdb kept only the in-frame ones, dropping some. This table has approximately 360,000 clones, over 80% appearing once. Which cohort a participant joined came from the clinical history participants gave. Two negative PCRs, clearance, or symptom resolution were required of recovered Cohort 3 donors. This chain connects TRBV6-2 or TRBV6-3 to TRBJ1-5; no clear D. The sequenced sample consisted of PBMCs or T cells enriched from blood (not recorded which). The TCR sequence derives from a woman aged 50 to 60 who had recovered from COVID-19. CDR3 bases: TGTGCCAGCAGTTACGGGTCCCCGAACAGTCCCCAGCATTTT. This codes for CASSYGSPNSPQHF.